Listed here is a single T cell receptor beta chain. This entry comes from a study of blood T cell repertoires in COVID-19. Across the study: The analysed material was cDNA or gDNA that came from T cells, B-cell-depleted T cells, or PBMCs.

The germline gives CDR1 SGHVS, CDR2 FNYEAQ. V lost 5 bases to trimming and J lost 9 bases; unmatched junction nucleotides: 4. The CDR3 extends over 14 amino acids. Sequencing used immunoSEQ multiplex PCR; TCRdb keeps in-frame clones, though not all of them. The top ten clones hold over 4% of a sample with some 220,000 clones, roughly four fifths of them seen once. Seattle participants joined during active infection and were tracked over time. V and J are TRBV7-6 and TRBJ1-6, with 10 bases fitting TRBD1. The receptor was isolated from a woman in her 70s with COVID-19, enrolled during active disease. The sample consisted of peripheral blood. The CDR3 DNA reads TGTGCCAGCAGCCTCGGACAGGGGGGTTCACCCCTCCACTTT. It specifies CASSLGQGGSPLHF.